The next 9 T cell receptor beta chains were all read from a single sample in a study of Ad26.COV2.S vaccination and SARS-CoV-2 variants. Sequencing used immunoSEQ multiplex PCR; TCRdb keeps in-frame clones, though not all of them. The profile shows 440,000 or so clones, 90% of them singletons. Treatment indicated: some 19 received Ad26.COV2.S at low or high dose, single or two shots; 5 received placebo; per-sample allocation not given. Samples analyzed were those drawn on day 63 after the first vaccine or placebo injection. The source material was peripheral blood, sampled in a trial of Ad26.COV2.S vaccine versus placebo. Source of these receptors: a person between 18 and 59 years old who received the Ad26.COV2.S COVID-19 vaccine or a placebo.

The CDR3 coding sequence is TGTGCCAGCAGCCGGGACATAAGATACAATGAGCAGTTCTTC. Translating gives CASSRDIRYNEQFF. The V call is TRBV6-5, the J call TRBJ2-1, with D possibly matching TRBD1 (6 bases). This CDR3 spans 14 amino acids. The V and J ends lost 6 bases and 4 bases respectively, with 13 bases between them. Germline CDR1 and CDR2: MNHEY and SVGAGI.

V gene TRBV2 combines with J gene TRBJ2-7; D gene unclear. V dropped 8 bases and J dropped 1 base, with 12 bases sitting between them. CDR3 size: 13 residues. CDR1 is SNHLY, CDR2 FYNNEI, per germline. The CDR3 protein is CASGRQPSYEQYF. CDR3 DNA sequence: TGTGCCAGCGGCCGCCAGCCATCCTACGAGCAGTACTTC.

The chain recombines TRBV6-6 with TRBJ2-5; D gene unclear. Germline V CDR1 and CDR2: MNHNY, SVGAGI (reference sequence). The CDR3 runs 14 residues. Trimming took off 5 bases at V and 5 bases at J, with 15 bases between the two ends. CDR3 nucleotide sequence: TGTGCCAGCAGTACCCTAGGTTGGGTGGAGACCCAGTACTTC. Its protein product is CASSTLGWVETQYF.

This chain joins TRBV27 and TRBJ2-7; perhaps TRBD2 as D (6 bases). The CDR3 covers 15 residues. The V gene's germline CDR1 is MNHEY and CDR2 SMNVEV (reference sequence). V lost 4 bases and J lost 3, with 16 bases in between. In DNA, the CDR3 is TGTGCCAGCAGTTCGAGACTAGGGATTAGCTACGAGCAGTACTTC. Translated: CASSSRLGISYEQYF.

The CDR3 DNA reads TGTGCCACCCGGGACAGGGGAGTGATGAACACTGAAGCTTTCTTT. Its protein product is CATRDRGVMNTEAFF. The J gene is TRBJ1-1, the V gene TRBV2; 10 bases map to TRBD1. V lost 10 bases to trimming and J lost 0 bases; unmatched junction nucleotides: 8. Looked up from germline, CDR1 is SNHLY and CDR2 is FYNNEI. The CDR3 covers 15 residues. Full variable domain (remainder filled in from reference TRBV2 and TRBJ1-1): EPEVTQTPSHQVTQMGQEVILRCVPISNHLYFYWYRQILGQKVEFLVSFYNNEISEKSEIFDDQFSVERPDGSNFTLKIRSTKLEDSAMYFCATRDRGVMNTEAFFGQGTRLTVV.

J is TRBJ2-1 and V is TRBV7-6; D remains unclear. CDR1 is SGHVS and CDR2 is FNYEAQ in the germline V gene. The CDR3 is made up of 16 amino acids. V lost 5 bases to trimming and J lost 2 bases, with 16 bases between them. CDR3 amino acids: CASSPQTPVTYNEQFF. CDR3 bases: TGTGCCAGCAGCCCTCAGACTCCTGTAACCTACAATGAGCAGTTCTTC.

V usage is TRBV27 and J usage is TRBJ2-5; the D gene is possibly TRBD1 (6 bases). The CDR3 is 17 residues long. Germline-derived CDR1 and CDR2 are MNHEY and SMNVEV (reference sequence). Deletions cut 4 bases from V and 2 bases from J, with 20 bases between. CDR3 nucleotide sequence: TGTGCCAGCAGTTCACACTTTTCCGGGACACTACAAGAGACCCAGTACTTC. This gives the protein CASSSHFSGTLQETQYF.

V is TRBV7-9 and J is TRBJ1-2; D ambiguous. Germline V gives CDR1 SEHNR, CDR2 FQNEAQ (reference sequence). The CDR3 consists of 14 residues. Trimming cost V 0 bases and J 4 bases, with 9 bases left between them. The CDR3 region has the DNA TGTGCCAGCAGCTTAGCAGGGTCGGGCTATGGCTACACCTTC. Translation: CASSLAGSGYGYTF.

The gene calls are TRBV7-2 and TRBJ2-1; TRBD1 matches 9 bases. The junction had 7 bases not matched to a gene; V was cut back by 5 bases and J by 14 bases. CDR3 length: 12 residues. Per the germline V gene, CDR1 is SGHTA and CDR2 is FQGNSA. Here the CDR3 reads CASSERDREKFF. For the CDR3, the DNA is TGTGCCAGCAGCGAACGGGACAGGGAAAAGTTCTTC.